This paragraph covers one T cell receptor (beta chain) sequence. The antigen is unknown. One end of the junction fails to match germline, which may point to a read error. The record originates from a study of radiotherapy plus CTLA-4 blockade in lung cancer. Study as a whole: There were objective responses in 18% of patients, and 30% to 35% had disease control. Study-wide results and limits: TCR clones from tumors expanded in blood after radiotherapy plus ipilimumab.

Clones were read by immunoSEQ multiplex PCR, and TCRdb kept only the in-frame ones, dropping some. The table records about 98,000 clones, 82% of them present only once. Germline V gene lookup returns CDR1 GTSNPN and CDR2 SVGIG (reference sequence). This CDR3 contains 10 residues. The genes are TRBV30 and TRBJ2-3; 15 positions match TRBD2. The sequencing here drew on peripheral blood, taken from a patient treated with radiotherapy plus ipilimumab. The origin of this receptor is a human donor with non-small cell lung cancer who had a partial response to radiotherapy plus ipilimumab. The CDR3, as DNA: TGTGCCTGGAGCGGGACTAGCGGGGGGTTT. Its translation: CAWSGTSGGF.